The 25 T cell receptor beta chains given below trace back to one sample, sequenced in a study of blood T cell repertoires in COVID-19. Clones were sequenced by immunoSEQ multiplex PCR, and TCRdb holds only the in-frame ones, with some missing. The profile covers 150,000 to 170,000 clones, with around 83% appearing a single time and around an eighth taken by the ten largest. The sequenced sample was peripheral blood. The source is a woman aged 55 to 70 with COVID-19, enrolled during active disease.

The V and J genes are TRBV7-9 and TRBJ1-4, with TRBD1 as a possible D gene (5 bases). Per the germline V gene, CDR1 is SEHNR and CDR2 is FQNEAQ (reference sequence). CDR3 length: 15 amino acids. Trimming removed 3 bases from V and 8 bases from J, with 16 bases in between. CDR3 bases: TGTGCCAGCAGCTTCCGCCGCTTTCAGGGAGAAAAACTGTTTTTT. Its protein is CASSFRRFQGEKLFF.

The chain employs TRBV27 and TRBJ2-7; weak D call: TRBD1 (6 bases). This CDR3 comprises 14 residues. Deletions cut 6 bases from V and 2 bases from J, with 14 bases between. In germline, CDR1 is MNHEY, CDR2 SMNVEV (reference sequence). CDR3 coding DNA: TGTGCCAGCAGATGGGACACCGGGCCCTACGAGCAGTACTTC. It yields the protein CASRWDTGPYEQYF.

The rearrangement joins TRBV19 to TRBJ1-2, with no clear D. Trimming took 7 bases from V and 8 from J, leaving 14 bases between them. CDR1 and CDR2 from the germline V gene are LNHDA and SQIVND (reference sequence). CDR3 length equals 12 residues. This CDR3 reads CASNYQREGYTF. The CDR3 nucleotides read TGTGCCAGTAATTACCAGAGGGAGGGCTACACCTTC.

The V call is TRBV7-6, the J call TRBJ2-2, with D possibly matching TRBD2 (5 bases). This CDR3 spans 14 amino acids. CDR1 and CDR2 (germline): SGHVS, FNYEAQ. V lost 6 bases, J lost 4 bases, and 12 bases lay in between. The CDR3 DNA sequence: TGTGCCAGCAGAAGTAATCGGGGCACCGGGGAGCTGTTTTTT. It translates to CASRSNRGTGELFF.

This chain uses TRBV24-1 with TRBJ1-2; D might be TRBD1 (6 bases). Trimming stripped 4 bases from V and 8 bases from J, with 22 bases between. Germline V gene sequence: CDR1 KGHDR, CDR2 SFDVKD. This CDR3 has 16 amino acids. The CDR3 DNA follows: TGTGCCACCAGTGAAAACAGGGAGTTTACCCCCGGGGGCTACACCTTC. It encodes CATSENREFTPGGYTF.

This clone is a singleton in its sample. The CDR3 region has the DNA TGTGCCTGTGGGGGGTCCAATCAGCCCCAGCATTTT. This gives the protein CACGGSNQPQHF. This rearrangement joins TRBV30 to TRBJ1-5; D might be TRBD1 (5 bases). CDR3 length equals 12 residues. Germline V gene lookup returns CDR1 GTSNPN and CDR2 SVGIG (reference sequence). The germline V and J ends were trimmed by 6 bases and 3 bases, with 9 bases remaining between them. The full variable domain, in which reference TRBV30 and TRBJ1-5 provide the parts outside the CDR3, is SQTIHQWPATLVQPVGSPLSLECTVEGTSNPNLYWYRQAAGRGLQLLFYSVGIGQISSEVPQNLSASRPQDRQFILSSKKLLLSDSGFYLCACGGSNQPQHFGDGTRLSIL.

CDR3: CASRVGLADYNEQFF. CDR3 coding DNA: TGCGCCAGCAGGGTGGGACTAGCGGACTACAATGAGCAGTTCTTC. The chain uses TRBV5-1 and TRBJ2-1, with TRBD2 identical over 11 bases. V lost 5 bases to trimming and J lost 3 bases; unmatched junction nucleotides: 4. Germline CDR1 is SGHRS and CDR2 is YFSETQ. The CDR3 is 15 residues long. Based on the CDR3 plus reference TRBV5-1 and TRBJ2-1, the full variable domain is KAGVTQTPRYLIKTRGQQVTLSCSPISGHRSVSWYQQTPGQGLQFLFEYFSETQRNKGNFPGRFSGRQFSNSRSEMNVSTLELGDSALYLCASRVGLADYNEQFFGPGTRLTVL.

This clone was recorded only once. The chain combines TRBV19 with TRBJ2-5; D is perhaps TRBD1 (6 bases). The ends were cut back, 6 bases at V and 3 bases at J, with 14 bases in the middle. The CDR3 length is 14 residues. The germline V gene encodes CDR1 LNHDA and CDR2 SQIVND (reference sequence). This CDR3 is CASSLGRTEETQYF. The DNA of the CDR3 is TGTGCCAGTAGCCTGGGTAGGACAGAAGAGACCCAGTACTTC.

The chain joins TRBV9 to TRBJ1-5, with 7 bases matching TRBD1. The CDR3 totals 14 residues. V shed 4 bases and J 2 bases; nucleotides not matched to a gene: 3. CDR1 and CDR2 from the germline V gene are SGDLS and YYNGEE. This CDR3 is CASSIGQGNQPQHF. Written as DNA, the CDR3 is TGTGCCAGCAGCATTGGACAGGGCAATCAGCCCCAGCATTTT.

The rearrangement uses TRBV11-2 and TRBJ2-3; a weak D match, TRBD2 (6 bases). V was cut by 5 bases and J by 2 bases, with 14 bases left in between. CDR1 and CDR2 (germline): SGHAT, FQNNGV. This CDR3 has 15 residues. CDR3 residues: CASSPLGGITDTQYF. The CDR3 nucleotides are TGTGCCAGCAGCCCCCTAGGCGGGATCACAGATACGCAGTATTTT.

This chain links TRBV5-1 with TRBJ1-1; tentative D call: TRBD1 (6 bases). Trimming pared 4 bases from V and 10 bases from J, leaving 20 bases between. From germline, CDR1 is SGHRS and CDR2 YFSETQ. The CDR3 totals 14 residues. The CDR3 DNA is TGCGCCAGCAGCCTGTCTGGGGGCCCGAGCGTAGCTTTCTTT. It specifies CASSLSGGPSVAFF.

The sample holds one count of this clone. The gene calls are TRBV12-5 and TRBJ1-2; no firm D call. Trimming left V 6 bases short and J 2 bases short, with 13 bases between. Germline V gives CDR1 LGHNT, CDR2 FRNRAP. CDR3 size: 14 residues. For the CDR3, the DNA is TGTGCTAGTGGATCCTTAGATCGAAACTATGGCTACACCTTC. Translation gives CASGSLDRNYGYTF.

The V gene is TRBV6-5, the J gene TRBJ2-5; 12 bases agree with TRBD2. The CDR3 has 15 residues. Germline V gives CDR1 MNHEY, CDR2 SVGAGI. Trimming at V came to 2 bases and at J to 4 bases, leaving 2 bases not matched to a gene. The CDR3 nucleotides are TGTGCCAGCAGTTACAGGGGACTAGCGGGAGAGACCCAGTACTTC. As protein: CASSYRGLAGETQYF.

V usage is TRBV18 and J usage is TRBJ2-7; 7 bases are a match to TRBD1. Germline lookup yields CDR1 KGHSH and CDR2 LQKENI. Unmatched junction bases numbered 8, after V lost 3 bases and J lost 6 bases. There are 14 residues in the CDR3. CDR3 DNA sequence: TGTGCCAGCTCACCCTTCGACAGGGCGGTCGAGCAGTACGTC. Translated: CASSPFDRAVEQYV.

The CDR3: CASSKGDSGPRYNEQFF. CDR3 nucleotide sequence: TGTGCCAGCAGCAAAGGGGACTCGGGACCGCGATACAATGAGCAGTTCTTC. This chain links TRBV21-1 with TRBJ2-1; whether TRBD2, the table's D call, matches the DNA was not checked. TRBV21-1 is classified as a pseudogene. This CDR3 comprises 17 residues.

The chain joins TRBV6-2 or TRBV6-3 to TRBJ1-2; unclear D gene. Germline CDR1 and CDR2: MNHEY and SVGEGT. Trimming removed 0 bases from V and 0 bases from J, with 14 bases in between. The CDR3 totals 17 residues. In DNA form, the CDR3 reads TGTGCCAGCAGTTACTCAGGCCTAGACGGAGCTAACTATGGCTACACCTTC. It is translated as CASSYSGLDGANYGYTF.

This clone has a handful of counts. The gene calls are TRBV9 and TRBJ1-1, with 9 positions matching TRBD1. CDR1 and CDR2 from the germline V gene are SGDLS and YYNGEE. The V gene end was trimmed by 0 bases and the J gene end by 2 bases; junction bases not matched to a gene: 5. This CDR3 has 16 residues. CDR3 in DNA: TGTGCCAGCAGCGTAGGTAAGGGACAGGGAAACACTGAAGCTTTCTTT. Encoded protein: CASSVGKGQGNTEAFF.

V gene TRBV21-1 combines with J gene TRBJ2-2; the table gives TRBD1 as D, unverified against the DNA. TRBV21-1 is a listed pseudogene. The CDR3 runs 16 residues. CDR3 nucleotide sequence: TGTGCCAGCAGCAGTTCCGGGACAGGGGGCCACGGGGAGCTGTTTTTT. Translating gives CASSSSGTGGHGELFF.

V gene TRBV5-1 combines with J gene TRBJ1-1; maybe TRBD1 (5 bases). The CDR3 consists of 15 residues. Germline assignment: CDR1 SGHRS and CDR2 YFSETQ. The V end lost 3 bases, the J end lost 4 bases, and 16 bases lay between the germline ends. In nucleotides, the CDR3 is TGCGCCAGCAGCTGGGGACTAGGGCCCGCCACTGAAGCTTTCTTT. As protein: CASSWGLGPATEAFF.

CDR3 in amino acids: CAWSIAGNQPQHF. In nucleotides, the CDR3 is TGTGCCTGGAGTATAGCAGGGAATCAGCCCCAGCATTTT. The J gene is TRBJ1-5, the V gene TRBV30, with D tentatively TRBD1 (5 bases). Trimming shortened V by 2 bases and J by 4 bases, and 9 bases separated the two germline ends. Per germline, CDR1 GTSNPN and CDR2 SVGIG (reference sequence). This CDR3 has 13 residues.

CDR3: CASSRQTGTGELFF. The CDR3 DNA sequence: TGTGCCAGTAGTCGGCAGACAGGCACCGGGGAGCTGTTTTTT. The rearrangement joins TRBV19 to TRBJ2-2; TRBD1 is a possible D gene (6 bases). V lost 5 bases, J lost 4 bases, and 11 bases lay in between. Germline values: CDR1 LNHDA, CDR2 SQIVND (reference sequence). CDR3 length equals 14 residues.

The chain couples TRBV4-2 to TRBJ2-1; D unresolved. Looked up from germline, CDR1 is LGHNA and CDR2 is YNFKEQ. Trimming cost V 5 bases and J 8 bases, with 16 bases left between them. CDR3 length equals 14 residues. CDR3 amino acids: CASSSPLTLHEQFF. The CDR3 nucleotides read TGTGCCAGCAGCTCGCCCCTAACCCTACATGAGCAGTTCTTC.

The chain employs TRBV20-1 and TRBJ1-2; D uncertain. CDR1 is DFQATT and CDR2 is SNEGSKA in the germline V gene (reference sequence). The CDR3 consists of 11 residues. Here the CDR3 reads CSPPGLDDYTF. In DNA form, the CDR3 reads TGCAGCCCTCCAGGTCTTGATGACTACACCTTC.

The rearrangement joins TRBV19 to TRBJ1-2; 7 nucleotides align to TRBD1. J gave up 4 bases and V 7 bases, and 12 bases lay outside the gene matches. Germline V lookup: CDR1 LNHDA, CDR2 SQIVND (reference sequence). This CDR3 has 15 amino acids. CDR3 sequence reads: CASNMDRNSGYGYTF. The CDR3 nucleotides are TGTGCCAGTAATATGGACAGGAATAGTGGCTATGGCTACACCTTC.

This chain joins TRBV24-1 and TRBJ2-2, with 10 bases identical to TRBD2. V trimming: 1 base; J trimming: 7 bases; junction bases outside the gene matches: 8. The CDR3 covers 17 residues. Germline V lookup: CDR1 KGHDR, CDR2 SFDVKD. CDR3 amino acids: CATSDFGAGGLYGELFF. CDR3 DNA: TGTGCCACCAGTGATTTTGGAGCGGGGGGGCTGTACGGGGAGCTGTTTTTT.